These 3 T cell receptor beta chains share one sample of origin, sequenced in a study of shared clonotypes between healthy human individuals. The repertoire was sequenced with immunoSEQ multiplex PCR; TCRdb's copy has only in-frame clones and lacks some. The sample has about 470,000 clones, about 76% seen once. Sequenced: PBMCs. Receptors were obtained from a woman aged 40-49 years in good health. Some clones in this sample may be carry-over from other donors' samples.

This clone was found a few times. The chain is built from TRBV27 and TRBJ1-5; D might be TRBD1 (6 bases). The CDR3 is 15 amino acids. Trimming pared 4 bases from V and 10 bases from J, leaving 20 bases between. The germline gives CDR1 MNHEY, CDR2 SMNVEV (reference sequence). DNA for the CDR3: TGTGCCAGCAGTTCCCTTGGGGGGGGCCAACGTCCCCAGCATTTT. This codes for CASSSLGGGQRPQHF.

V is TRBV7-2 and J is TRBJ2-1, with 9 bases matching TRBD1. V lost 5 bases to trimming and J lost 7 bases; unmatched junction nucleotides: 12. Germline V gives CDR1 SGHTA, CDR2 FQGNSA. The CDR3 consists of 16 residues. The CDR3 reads CASSLNGQGIGNEQFF. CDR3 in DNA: TGTGCCAGCAGCCTTAACGGACAGGGGATCGGGAATGAGCAGTTCTTC.

The CDR3 loop is CAWFSGSPGNTIYF. The CDR3 DNA sequence: TGTGCCTGGTTTTCCGGCTCCCCTGGAAACACCATATATTTT. The chain carries TRBV30 and TRBJ1-3; D not resolved. This CDR3 contains 14 residues. The germline gives CDR1 GTSNPN, CDR2 SVGIG (reference sequence). Trimming left V 5 bases short and J 2 bases short, with 13 bases between.